The 31 T cell receptor beta chains listed next were all sequenced from one sample in a study of blood T cell repertoires in COVID-19. Sequenced by immunoSEQ multiplex PCR; TCRdb stores in-frame clones only, minus some. The sample gives around 170,000 clones, around 84% of which show up once; approximately 8% is in the top ten. The sample comprised PBMCs or T cells enriched from blood (not recorded which). The receptors were gathered from a woman in her 50s who had recovered from COVID-19.

This clone was counted once. This rearrangement joins TRBV21-1 to TRBJ1-4; the table names TRBD1, a call not compared with the DNA. TRBV21-1 is designated a pseudogene. The CDR3 is made up of 9 amino acids. CDR3 protein: CYRNEKLFF. In DNA form, the CDR3 reads TGTTACAGAAATGAAAAACTGTTTTTT.

This rearrangement joins TRBV2 to TRBJ1-5, with a weak D call TRBD1 (6 bases). The CDR3 is 14 residues long. In germline, CDR1 is SNHLY, CDR2 FYNNEI. The V and J ends lost 5 bases and 7 bases respectively, with 15 bases between them. The CDR3: CASSQGLEGQPQHF. Here the CDR3 DNA reads TGTGCCAGCAGTCAGGGGCTTGAGGGCCAGCCCCAGCATTTT.

The rearrangement uses TRBV19 and TRBJ1-6; 7 positions match TRBD1. After removal of 3 bases from V and 8 bases from J, the junction contained 7 bases not matched to a gene. The CDR3 extends over 15 amino acids. Germline CDR1 reads LNHDA; CDR2 reads SQIVND (reference sequence). CDR3 sequence reads: CASSINRDSYSPLHF. The CDR3 DNA is TGTGCCAGTAGTATCAATCGGGACAGTTATTCACCCCTCCACTTT. The full variable domain, in which reference TRBV19 and TRBJ1-6 provide the parts outside the CDR3, is DGGITQSPKYLFRKEGQNVTLSCEQNLNHDAMYWYRQDPGQGLRLIYYSQIVNDFQKGDIAEGYSVSREKKESFPLTVTSAQKNPTAFYLCASSINRDSYSPLHFGNGTRLTVT.

The rearrangement links TRBV7-9 to TRBJ1-2, with 12 bases identical to TRBD1. V dropped 8 bases and J dropped 8; count of bases not matched to a gene: 9. Germline CDR1 reads SEHNR; CDR2 reads FQNEAQ (reference sequence). The CDR3 runs 14 residues. CDR3 sequence: CASLVGDRGRGYTF. DNA for the CDR3: TGTGCCAGCCTGGTGGGGGACAGGGGGCGCGGCTACACCTTC.

The CDR3 sequence is CASSSPGQGIFNEKLFF. CDR3 nucleotide sequence: TGTGCCAGCAGTTCGCCGGGACAGGGGATTTTTAATGAAAAACTGTTTTTT. V gene TRBV6-2 or TRBV6-3 combines with J gene TRBJ1-4, with 10 bases lining up with TRBD1. Germline V gene data show CDR1 as MNHEY and CDR2 as SVGEGT. The CDR3 runs 17 residues. The J segment lost 4 bases and the V segment lost 4 bases, leaving 9 bases of the junction unmatched.

The rearrangement uses TRBV18 and TRBJ2-7; the D gene is possibly TRBD1 (7 bases). The germline V gene has CDR1 KGHSH and CDR2 LQKENI. The CDR3 is 13 residues long. Between the trimmed V and J ends, which lost 6 bases and 6 bases, there was a span of 15 bases. The CDR3 sequence: CASSQGGGIEQYF. CDR3 DNA sequence: TGTGCCAGCTCCCAGGGGGGCGGGATCGAGCAGTACTTC.

The rearrangement links TRBV11-2 to TRBJ1-1; D gene uncertain. The CDR3 has 15 amino acids. The V gene lost 2 bases and the J gene lost 2 bases, with 12 bases spanning the gap. Looked up from germline, CDR1 is SGHAT and CDR2 is FQNNGV. The CDR3 region is CASSLLRSTNTEAFF. The CDR3, as DNA: TGTGCCAGCAGCTTACTGAGGTCCACCAACACTGAAGCTTTCTTT.

This clone was observed a single time. The chain employs TRBV12-5 and TRBJ2-7; a weak D match, TRBD1 (5 bases). With 5 bases removed from V and 3 bases from J, the gap between germline ends came to 20 bases. There are 16 residues in the CDR3. The germline V gene encodes CDR1 LGHNT and CDR2 FRNRAP. CDR3 loop: CASGILRQNGNYEQYF. The DNA of the CDR3 is TGTGCTAGTGGTATCCTCCGACAGAACGGAAACTACGAGCAGTACTTC.

The chain couples TRBV19 to TRBJ2-7; 7 bases map to TRBD1. Germline CDR1 is LNHDA and CDR2 is SQIVND (reference sequence). V lost 3 bases, J lost 4 bases, and 3 bases stayed unmatched. The CDR3 consists of 13 residues. CDR3 loop: CASSITGVYEQYF. The CDR3 nucleotides read TGTGCCAGTAGTATTACAGGGGTGTACGAGCAGTACTTC.

The rearrangement joins TRBV6-5 to TRBJ2-2, with 9 bases matching TRBD1. Germline CDR1 is MNHEY and CDR2 is SVGAGI. The ends lost 7 bases at V and 6 bases at J; junction bases unmatched: 6. The CDR3 totals 14 residues. The CDR3 sequence: CASMGQGRAGELFF. CDR3 nucleotides: TGTGCCAGCATGGGACAGGGAAGAGCCGGGGAGCTGTTTTTT.

This clone was detected once. The chain is built from TRBV19 and TRBJ2-7; TRBD2 agrees at 8 bases. V shed 3 bases, J shed 2 bases, and the junction held 3 bases outside the gene matches. This CDR3 has 14 amino acids. Germline V gene data show CDR1 as LNHDA and CDR2 as SQIVND (reference sequence). As DNA, the CDR3 is TGTGCCAGTAGTATCAGCGGGGGACCCTACGAGCAGTACTTC. Amino acids: CASSISGGPYEQYF.

The chain is built from TRBV21-1 and TRBJ1-6. TRBV21-1 is reported as a pseudogene. This CDR3 has 15 residues. CDR3 DNA sequence: TGTGCCAGCAGCTACTCTTGGGGAGGGAATTCACCCCTCCACTTT. Its protein is CASSYSWGGNSPLHF.

V is TRBV7-3 and J is TRBJ2-2; the match to TRBD2 covers 7 bases. The CDR3 totals 15 residues. Per germline, CDR1 SGHTA and CDR2 FQGTGA. V gave up 3 bases and J gave up 1 base; unmatched junction bases: 2. CDR3: CASSLGGGNTGELFF. The CDR3 bases are TGTGCCAGCAGCTTGGGCGGGGGGAACACCGGGGAGCTGTTTTTT.

The gene calls are TRBV10-3 and TRBJ2-7; possibly TRBD2 for D (6 bases). The germline V gene has CDR1 ENHRY and CDR2 SYGVKD. The CDR3 has 15 residues. V lost 7 bases, J lost 1 base, and 17 bases lay in between. For the CDR3, the DNA is TGTGCCATCAATGAAGGAGGGCCTAGGTCCTACGAGCAGTACTTC. It translates to CAINEGGPRSYEQYF.

In this sample, this clone turned up once. The rearrangement joins TRBV4-2 to TRBJ2-5; D remains ambiguous. The CDR3 is made up of 14 amino acids. CDR1 is LGHNA and CDR2 is YNFKEQ in the germline V gene. Between the trimmed V and J ends, which lost 0 bases and 5 bases, there was a span of 10 bases. CDR3 loop: CASSQDLLSETQYF. In DNA form, the CDR3 reads TGTGCCAGCAGCCAAGATCTCCTCTCCGAGACCCAGTACTTC.

This chain uses TRBV28 with TRBJ1-1, with D perhaps TRBD1 (5 bases). The V end was cut by 3 bases, the J end by 9 bases, with 11 bases between. The germline gives CDR1 MDHEN, CDR2 SYDVKM. The CDR3 has 12 amino acids. The CDR3 DNA sequence: TGTGCCAGCAGTTTGGCAGGGAAGAAAGCTTTCTTT. Translation: CASSLAGKKAFF.

The chain is built from TRBV7-9 and TRBJ1-1, with TRBD1 matching 10 bases. V lost 1 base, J lost 5 bases, and 7 bases stayed unmatched. CDR1 and CDR2 (germline): SEHNR, FQNEAQ (reference sequence). The CDR3 extends over 16 amino acids. CDR3 sequence (DNA): TGTGCCAGCAGCTTAGGGGGGGACAGGGGTAGGACTGAAGCTTTCTTT. Its translation: CASSLGGDRGRTEAFF. The full variable domain, with the rest looked up from reference TRBV7-9 and TRBJ1-1, is DTGVSQNPRHKITKRGQNVTFRCDPISEHNRLYWYRQTLGQGPEFLTYFQNEAQLEKSRLLSDRFSAERPKGSFSTLEIQRTEQGDSAMYLCASSLGGDRGRTEAFFGQGTRLTVV.

This chain joins TRBV12-5 and TRBJ2-1, with D possibly being TRBD1 (6 bases). Germline V lookup: CDR1 LGHNT, CDR2 FRNRAP. Deletions cut 9 bases from V and 3 bases from J, with 12 bases between. This CDR3 has 13 residues. The CDR3 reads CASSRDNYNEQFF. CDR3 nucleotides: TGTGCTAGCAGCCGGGACAACTACAATGAGCAGTTCTTC.

This rearrangement joins TRBV28 to TRBJ1-1, with 7 bases fitting TRBD1. This CDR3 contains 15 residues. Germline V gene sequence: CDR1 MDHEN, CDR2 SYDVKM. Trimming took 3 bases from V and 3 from J; bases not matched to a gene: 7. CDR3 nucleotide sequence: TGTGCCAGCAGTTTTCTAGCCAGGGGGTACACTGAAGCTTTCTTT. Amino acid sequence: CASSFLARGYTEAFF.

The DNA of the CDR3 is TGTGCCAGCAGCCAAGATAGGTCGACTACTCGTCGTTTCTTC. Protein: CASSQDRSTTRRFF. The chain recombines TRBV3-1 (or the pseudogene TRBV3-2) with TRBJ2-1, with D possibly TRBD2 on 5 matching bases. V was clipped by 0 bases and J by 16 bases, with 19 bases between them. The CDR3 totals 14 residues. Germline V gene lookup returns CDR1 LGHDT and CDR2 YNNKEL (reference sequence).

This chain joins TRBV5-4 and TRBJ2-7; tentatively, D is TRBD2 (6 bases). This CDR3 comprises 15 residues. Germline-derived CDR1 and CDR2 are SGHNT and YYREEE (reference sequence). With 4 bases removed from V and 3 bases from J, the gap between germline ends came to 17 bases. As DNA, the CDR3 is TGTGCCAGCAGCCCGAGGCCAGCGGGTATCTACGAGCAGTACTTC. As protein: CASSPRPAGIYEQYF.

The chain couples TRBV2 to TRBJ1-5; D gene ambiguous. Germline V CDR1 and CDR2: SNHLY, FYNNEI. The CDR3 totals 11 residues. The ends were cut back, 6 bases at V and 9 bases at J, with 9 bases in the middle. The chain's CDR3 is CASSETGPQHF. Here the CDR3 DNA reads TGTGCCAGCAGCGAAACTGGGCCCCAGCATTTT.

The V gene is TRBV30, the J gene TRBJ1-5; 8 bases agree with TRBD1. CDR3 length: 13 residues. V trimming: 7 bases; J trimming: 3 bases; junction bases outside the gene matches: 5. Germline V gene data show CDR1 as GTSNPN and CDR2 as SVGIG (reference sequence). The CDR3 spells CASPGQVNQPQHF. The CDR3 coding sequence is TGTGCCTCACCGGGACAGGTCAATCAGCCCCAGCATTTT.

This chain connects TRBV19 to TRBJ2-5, with a possible D match to TRBD2 (5 bases). The CDR3 has 15 residues. Germline V gene lookup returns CDR1 LNHDA and CDR2 SQIVND (reference sequence). The V gene lost 3 bases and the J gene lost 3 bases, with 14 bases spanning the gap. This chain's CDR3 is CASSIRGRAEETQYF. In DNA, the CDR3 is TGTGCCAGTAGTATTCGGGGTCGGGCTGAAGAGACCCAGTACTTC. The full variable domain, with the rest looked up from reference TRBV19 and TRBJ2-5, is DGGITQSPKYLFRKEGQNVTLSCEQNLNHDAMYWYRQDPGQGLRLIYYSQIVNDFQKGDIAEGYSVSREKKESFPLTVTSAQKNPTAFYLCASSIRGRAEETQYFGPGTRLLVL.

The chain employs TRBV28 and TRBJ1-2; 7 nucleotides align to TRBD1. Germline V CDR1 and CDR2: MDHEN, SYDVKM. V gave up 6 bases and J gave up 2 bases; unmatched junction bases: 15. The CDR3 is 17 residues long. CDR3 in amino acids: CASSSSDWTGQNYGYTF. CDR3 nucleotides: TGTGCCAGCAGCTCGTCCGATTGGACAGGACAAAACTATGGCTACACCTTC.

This clone has more than one count but fewer than ten. The chain couples TRBV12-3 or TRBV12-4 to TRBJ1-2, with no clear D. The CDR3 runs to 13 residues. V was pared by 5 bases and J by 6 bases, with 13 bases between. The CDR3 nucleotides are TGTGCCAGCAGTCTTTCAGTGGTTAATGGCTACACCTTC. Its protein is CASSLSVVNGYTF.

The rearrangement links TRBV5-1 to TRBJ2-5; a weak D match, TRBD1 (6 bases). The CDR3 has 15 residues. V was pared by 0 bases and J by 1 base, with 10 bases between. Germline assignment: CDR1 SGHRS and CDR2 YFSETQ. The CDR3 coding sequence is TGCGCCAGCAGCTTGGTGGACAGAGCCCAAGAGACCCAGTACTTC. As protein: CASSLVDRAQETQYF. The full variable domain, in which reference TRBV5-1 and TRBJ2-5 provide the parts outside the CDR3, is KAGVTQTPRYLIKTRGQQVTLSCSPISGHRSVSWYQQTPGQGLQFLFEYFSETQRNKGNFPGRFSGRQFSNSRSEMNVSTLELGDSALYLCASSLVDRAQETQYFGPGTRLLVL.

The rearrangement links TRBV2 to TRBJ2-5; 7 bases fit TRBD2. Germline CDR1 reads SNHLY; CDR2 reads FYNNEI. The CDR3 loop spans 13 amino acids. With V trimmed by 4 bases and J by 2 bases, 1 base remained unmatched. The CDR3 nucleotides read TGTGCCAGCAGTGCTAGCGGTCAAGAGACCCAGTACTTC. Translation gives CASSASGQETQYF.

The rearrangement uses TRBV6-1 and TRBJ2-1; D is possibly TRBD2 (7 bases). The ends were cut back, 2 bases at V and 2 bases at J, with 22 bases in the middle. The CDR3 runs 19 residues. Germline-derived CDR1 and CDR2 are MNHNS and SASEGT. The CDR3 DNA sequence: TGTGCCAGCAGTGAAAGGGGAGGGGGGCGCGGAAATCCCTACAATGAGCAGTTCTTC. Protein: CASSERGGGRGNPYNEQFF.

V and J are TRBV6-4 and TRBJ2-7; tentative D call: TRBD2 (6 bases). Trimming removed 2 bases at V and 0 bases at J, with 17 bases between. The CDR3 is 17 amino acids. Per the germline V gene, CDR1 is MRHNA and CDR2 is SNTAGT. CDR3 sequence: CASSDPSWEDGSYEQYF. Here the CDR3 DNA reads TGTGCCAGCAGTGACCCTTCTTGGGAGGATGGCTCCTACGAGCAGTACTTC.

This rearrangement joins TRBV7-9 to TRBJ2-2, with D possibly being TRBD2 (6 bases). Trimming shortened V by 9 bases and J by 5 bases, and 22 bases separated the two germline ends. The CDR3 sequence is 16 residues long. Germline V gene lookup returns CDR1 SEHNR and CDR2 FQNEAQ (reference sequence). The CDR3 DNA reads as TGTGCCAGTCCCGGAGGGCAGGGAAGCGAGACCGGGGAGCTGTTTTTT. It encodes CASPGGQGSETGELFF.